Each of the 2 T cell receptor beta chains below was sequenced from the same sample in a study of human T cells and chemical hapten exposure. The time point denotes: pre-sensitization, week 0. The treatment denotes: therapeutic diphenylcyclopropenone sensitization with weekly scalp DPC. TCRdb passed the RACE reads through MiXCR, listing each CDR3 protein once. The sample lists 350,000 to 400,000 distinct CDR3 sequences, approximately 5% occurring once. The sequenced sample was whole blood, obtained in connection with sensitization to the hapten diphenylcyclopropenone (DPC). These receptors came from a woman aged 50 to 60 with alopecia areata. Some clones in this sample may be carry-over from other donors' samples.

V is TRBV7-2 and J is TRBJ1-1, with D tentatively TRBD1 (6 bases). Trimming stripped 2 bases from V and 7 bases from J, with 14 bases between. Germline values: CDR1 SGHTA, CDR2 FQGNSA. This CDR3 region has 14 residues. In DNA form, the CDR3 reads TGTGCCAGCAGCTTAACCTACAGGGAGGGTGAAGCTTTCTTT. It codes for CASSLTYREGEAFF.

In this sample, this clonotype turned up a few times. The J gene is TRBJ2-2, the V gene TRBV7-6; D is uncertain. Germline CDR1 is SGHVS and CDR2 is FNYEAQ. The CDR3 contains 17 residues. Trimming removed 5 bases at V and 5 bases at J, with 21 bases between. The CDR3 nucleotides read TGTGCCAGCAGCCCTTCCTGGAATGCGCCTGGGACCGGGGAGCTGTTTTTT. Translation: CASSPSWNAPGTGELFF.